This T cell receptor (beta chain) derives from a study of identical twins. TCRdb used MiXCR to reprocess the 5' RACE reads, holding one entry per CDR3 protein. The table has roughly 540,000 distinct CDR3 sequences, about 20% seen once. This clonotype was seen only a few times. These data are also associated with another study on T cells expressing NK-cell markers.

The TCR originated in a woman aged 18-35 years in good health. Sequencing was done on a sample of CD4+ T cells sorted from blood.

CDR3 amino acids: CASSLAWGDTIYF. CDR3 in DNA: TGTGCCAGCAGCTTGGCATGGGGAGACACCATATATTTT. The J gene is TRBJ1-3, the V gene TRBV5-5; D remains unclear. The ends were cut back, 0 bases at V and 8 bases at J, with 9 bases in the middle. CDR3 size: 13 residues. CDR1 SGHKS and CDR2 YYEKEE come from the germline V gene (reference sequence).